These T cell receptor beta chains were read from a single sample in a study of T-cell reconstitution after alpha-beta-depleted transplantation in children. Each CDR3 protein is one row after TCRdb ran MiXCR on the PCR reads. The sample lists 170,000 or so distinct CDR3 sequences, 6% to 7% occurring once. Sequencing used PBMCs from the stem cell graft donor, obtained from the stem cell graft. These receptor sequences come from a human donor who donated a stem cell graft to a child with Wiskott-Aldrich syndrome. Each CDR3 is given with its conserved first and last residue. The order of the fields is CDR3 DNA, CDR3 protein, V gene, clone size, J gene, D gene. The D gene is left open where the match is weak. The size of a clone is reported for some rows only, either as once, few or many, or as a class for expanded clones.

DNA: TGTGCCAGCAGTTACTCCGGGAGCTCCTACAATGAGCAGTTCTTC
CDR3: CASSYSGSSYNEQFF
V: TRBV6-5
size: many
J: TRBJ2-1
D: .

DNA: TGTGCCAGCAGCCAAAACCGGGACAGGAATCAGCCCCAGCATTTT
CDR3: CASSQNRDRNQPQHF
V: TRBV7-2
size: many
J: TRBJ1-5
D: TRBD1

DNA: TGCAGTGCTAGAGATAGGAGGTTAAAGGAAGCTTTCTTT
CDR3: CSARDRRLKEAFF
V: TRBV20-1
size: many
J: TRBJ1-1
D: .

DNA: TGTGCCAGCAGTTACTCTCAGAATGAGCAGTTCTTC
CDR3: CASSYSQNEQFF
V: TRBV6-5
size: many
J: TRBJ2-1
D: .

DNA: TGTGCCAGCAGTTTACTAGCGGGAGGGCAGAATGAGCAGTTCTTC
CDR3: CASSLLAGGQNEQFF
V: TRBV12-3/TRBV12-4
size: many
J: TRBJ2-1
D: TRBD2

DNA: TGTGCCAGCAGTGAATATTTAACAACCTTTACCTACGAGCAGTACTTC
CDR3: CASSEYLTTFTYEQYF
V: TRBV25-1
size: few
J: TRBJ2-7
D: .

DNA: TGTGCCAGCAGCCGACTAGCGGGGGACGAGACCCAGTACTTC
CDR3: CASSRLAGDETQYF
V: TRBV6-1
size: .
J: TRBJ2-5
D: TRBD2

DNA: TGCAGTGCTAGATCAGGGGGATTCGCTAATGAAAAACTGTTTTTT
CDR3: CSARSGGFANEKLFF
V: TRBV20-1
size: many
J: TRBJ1-4
D: TRBD1

DNA: TGTGCCAGCAGCCACAGACAGGGGCCTAATGAAAAACTGTTTTTT
CDR3: CASSHRQGPNEKLFF
V: TRBV14
size: many
J: TRBJ1-4
D: TRBD1

DNA: TGTGCCAGCAGCTGGGAGAATCAGCCCCAGCATTTT
CDR3: CASSWENQPQHF
V: TRBV7-9
size: many
J: TRBJ1-5
D: .

DNA: TGTGCCAGCAGTGAGCGACTCAGTTCCTACAATGAGCAGTTCTTC
CDR3: CASSERLSSYNEQFF
V: TRBV25-1
size: many
J: TRBJ2-1
D: .

DNA: TGTGCCAGCAGCCAACTAGCGGGTCCTACCTACGAGCAGTACTTC
CDR3: CASSQLAGPTYEQYF
V: TRBV7-4
size: .
J: TRBJ2-7
D: TRBD2

DNA: TGTGCCAGCAGTTGGTTGACTAGCACAGATACGCAGTATTTT
CDR3: CASSWLTSTDTQYF
V: TRBV27
size: .
J: TRBJ2-3
D: .

DNA: TGTGCCAGCTCACCCCTAGGAGGGGGCACCGGGGAGCTGTTTTTT
CDR3: CASSPLGGGTGELFF
V: TRBV18
size: .
J: TRBJ2-2
D: .

DNA: TGTGCCAGCACCTTTCGAAGGAGCGGGGCCTTTAATGAGCAGTTCTTC
CDR3: CASTFRRSGAFNEQFF
V: TRBV6-5
size: many
J: TRBJ2-1
D: TRBD2

DNA: TGTGCCAGCGGATTGGGTCTCTCGAACACCGGGGAGCTGTTTTTT
CDR3: CASGLGLSNTGELFF
V: TRBV12-3/TRBV12-4
size: many
J: TRBJ2-2
D: .

DNA: TGCAGCGTTTTGTTGTACTCTGGGGCCAACGTCCTGACTTTC
CDR3: CSVLLYSGANVLTF
V: TRBV29-1
size: many
J: TRBJ2-6
D: .

DNA: TGCAGCGTCCTGGGGGGACAGATTAACTATGGCTACACCTTC
CDR3: CSVLGGQINYGYTF
V: TRBV29-1
size: many
J: TRBJ1-2
D: TRBD1

DNA: TGCGCCAGCAGCCCGCCGGGCAGGTCGGAGGGAAAACTGTTTTTT
CDR3: CASSPPGRSEGKLFF
V: TRBV5-1
size: many
J: TRBJ1-4
D: .

DNA: TGTGCCAGCAGCTTACGGGAGGGTCACACTGAAGCTTTCTTT
CDR3: CASSLREGHTEAFF
V: TRBV7-2
size: .
J: TRBJ1-1
D: .

DNA: TGCGCCAGCAGCTTGAACAGGCTGAACACTGAAGCTTTCTTT
CDR3: CASSLNRLNTEAFF
V: TRBV5-1
size: .
J: TRBJ1-1
D: .

DNA: TGTGCCAGCAGCTTTGACAGAAGGAGGAGTAACACTGAAGCTTTCTTT
CDR3: CASSFDRRRSNTEAFF
V: TRBV7-8
size: many
J: TRBJ1-1
D: .

DNA: TGTGCCAGCAGTGAATCAGCGGAATACTACGAGCAGTACTTC
CDR3: CASSESAEYYEQYF
V: TRBV2
size: .
J: TRBJ2-7
D: .

DNA: TGCAGCGTTGGAGGGGGCATGAACACTGAAGCTTTCTTT
CDR3: CSVGGGMNTEAFF
V: TRBV29-1
size: many
J: TRBJ1-1
D: TRBD1

DNA: TGCGCCAGCAGTATGGGTGAAAAACTGTTTTTT
CDR3: CASSMGEKLFF
V: TRBV10-2
size: few
J: TRBJ1-4
D: .

DNA: TGTGCCAGCAGCCAGGACTGGAACACTGAAGCTTTCTTT
CDR3: CASSQDWNTEAFF
V: TRBV14
size: many
J: TRBJ1-1
D: .

DNA: TGTGCCAGCAGTGAAGCGATACGGGTAAGAAGAAGCACTGAAGCTTTCTTT
CDR3: CASSEAIRVRRSTEAFF
V: TRBV2
size: many
J: TRBJ1-1
D: .

DNA: TGCTGTGCTAGCAAGACTAGCGGGGGTGTCCCTGGGGCCAACGTCCTGACTTTC
CDR3: CCASKTSGGVPGANVLTF
V: TRBV20-1
size: once
J: TRBJ2-6
D: TRBD2

DNA: TGCGCCAGCATGGTATCCGGCTACAATGAGCAGTTCTTC
CDR3: CASMVSGYNEQFF
V: TRBV5-1
size: many
J: TRBJ2-1
D: .

DNA: TGTGCCAGCAGTAGTACAGGGGAGCCCCAGCATTTT
CDR3: CASSSTGEPQHF
V: TRBV12-3/TRBV12-4
size: many
J: TRBJ1-5
D: TRBD1

DNA: TGCAGCGTTGAGCTAGGGGATGAAAAACTGTTTTTT
CDR3: CSVELGDEKLFF
V: TRBV29-1
size: many
J: TRBJ1-4
D: .

DNA: TGTGCCAGCAGTTACCGACAGGGTAACTATGGCTACACCTTC
CDR3: CASSYRQGNYGYTF
V: TRBV6-5
size: many
J: TRBJ1-2
D: TRBD1

DNA: TGTGCCAGCAGCGAGCGGGCCTCAGGGAGCTCCTACAATGAGCAGTTCTTC
CDR3: CASSERASGSSYNEQFF
V: TRBV7-9
size: .
J: TRBJ2-1
D: .

DNA: TGTGCCATCAGTGTGTCCAGGGCCGAGCAGTACTTC
CDR3: CAISVSRAEQYF
V: TRBV10-3
size: many
J: TRBJ2-7
D: .

DNA: TGTGCCAGCAGAGGAACTTGGGGAACTGGGGCCAACGTCCTGACTTTC
CDR3: CASRGTWGTGANVLTF
V: TRBV12-3/TRBV12-4
size: many
J: TRBJ2-6
D: .

DNA: TGTGCCAGCAGTTCCCCCCGGACAGGGAGGGGTTCGGAGCAGTACTTC
CDR3: CASSSPRTGRGSEQYF
V: TRBV6-5
size: .
J: TRBJ2-7
D: .

DNA: TGTGCCAGCAGTTACTCCAACGGAATGAACACTGAAGCTTTCTTT
CDR3: CASSYSNGMNTEAFF
V: TRBV6-2/TRBV6-3
size: .
J: TRBJ1-1
D: .

DNA: TGCGCCAGCAGCTCACAGGGGAGGGAGGGCACTGAAGCTTTCTTT
CDR3: CASSSQGREGTEAFF
V: TRBV5-1
size: many
J: TRBJ1-1
D: TRBD1

DNA: TGCGCCAGCAGCGCCTCGACGGGGAACACCGGGGAGCTGTTTTTT
CDR3: CASSASTGNTGELFF
V: TRBV5-1
size: many
J: TRBJ2-2
D: .

DNA: TGTGCCAGCGGTATACAGGGTTCGAGCACTGAAGCTTTCTTT
CDR3: CASGIQGSSTEAFF
V: TRBV7-8
size: many
J: TRBJ1-1
D: .

DNA: TGTGCCAGCAGCTTGACCGGGACAGGGTGGGAGACCCAGTACTTC
CDR3: CASSLTGTGWETQYF
V: TRBV5-4
size: .
J: TRBJ2-5
D: TRBD1

DNA: TGCAGTGCTAGAGAACGGGGGTGGGGCGAGCAGTACTTC
CDR3: CSARERGWGEQYF
V: TRBV20-1
size: many
J: TRBJ2-7
D: .

DNA: TGTGCCAGCAGCCCCCGGGGACAGGGAGAAAACATTCAGTACTTC
CDR3: CASSPRGQGENIQYF
V: TRBV3-1
size: many
J: TRBJ2-4
D: TRBD1